The source of this TCR beta chain is a study of cytomegalovirus exposure and HLA in healthy donors. Deletions cut 5 bases from V and 6 bases from J, with 14 bases between. Germline CDR1 reads MNHEY; CDR2 reads SVGAGI. This CDR3 spans 13 amino acids. General study points: A later analysis revealed that TCR association rates differed between HLA loci, peaking at DRB1 and bottoming out at HLA-C.

Only one count was recorded for this clone. What it binds is unknown. The study ran its PCR with 60 Vbeta and 13 Jbeta primers. TCRdb's copy holds only in-frame clones and misses some; the assay was immunoSEQ multiplex PCR. The sample lists around 190,000 clones, roughly three quarters seen once, with roughly 1.6% in the top ten. The sequenced material came from PBMCs. The V call is TRBV6-5, the J call TRBJ2-7, with D unclear. The receptor's source is a woman between 50 and 59 years old in good health and CMV-seronegative. This CDR3 reads CASSLALVGEQYF. The CDR3 nucleotides read TGTGCCAGCAGTCTCGCTTTGGTCGGCGAGCAGTACTTC.